The T cell receptor (beta chain) under discussion was sequenced for a study of cytomegalovirus exposure and HLA in healthy donors. PCR amplification relied on 60 Vbeta primers (plus 13 Jbeta primers). Produced via immunoSEQ multiplex PCR; TCRdb's table is partial and in-frame only. The sample contains 170,000 or so clones, 65% to 80% of which appear only once. Points from the study as a whole: Accurate prediction of most subjects' HLA-A and HLA-B alleles from TCR beta sequences was reported. Presence/absence analyses assumed roughly uniform sequencing depth across donors. Information on immune exposure was restricted to one variable (CMV serostatus). An analysis that came later showed most CMV-associated TCR beta chains appearing HLA-restricted.

CDR3 length equals 13 residues. CDR1 and CDR2 from the germline V gene are LGHNA and YNFKEQ. V was pared by 6 bases and J by 5 bases, with 0 bases of the junction left unmatched. Concerning this clone: The antigen is not known.

This chain connects TRBV4-2 to TRBJ1-4, with TRBD1 matching over 10 bases. Specimen: PBMCs. This clonotype originated in a woman aged 45 to 65 in good health and CMV-seropositive. The chain's CDR3 is CASRDRGNEKLFF. As DNA, the CDR3 is TGTGCCAGCAGGGACAGGGGGAATGAAAAACTGTTTTTT.